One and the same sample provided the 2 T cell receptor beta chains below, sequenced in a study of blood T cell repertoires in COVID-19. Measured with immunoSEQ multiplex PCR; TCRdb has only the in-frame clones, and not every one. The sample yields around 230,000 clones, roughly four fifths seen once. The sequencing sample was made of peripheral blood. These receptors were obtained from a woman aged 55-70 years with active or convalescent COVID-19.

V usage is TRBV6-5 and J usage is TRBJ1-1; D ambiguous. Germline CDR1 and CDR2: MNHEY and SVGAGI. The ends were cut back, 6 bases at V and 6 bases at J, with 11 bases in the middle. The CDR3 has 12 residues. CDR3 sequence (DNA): TGTGCCAGCAGCGGAGGCGGTGCTGAAGCTTTCTTT. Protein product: CASSGGGAEAFF.

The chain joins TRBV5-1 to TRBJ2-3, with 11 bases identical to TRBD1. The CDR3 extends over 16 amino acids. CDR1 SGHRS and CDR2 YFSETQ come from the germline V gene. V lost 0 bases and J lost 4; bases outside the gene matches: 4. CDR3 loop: CASSLARDRGADTQYF. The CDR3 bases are TGCGCCAGCAGCTTGGCCCGGGACAGGGGGGCAGATACGCAGTATTTT.